The rows below give T cell receptor beta chains drawn from one sample of a study of shared clonotypes between healthy human individuals. Using immunoSEQ multiplex PCR, the repertoire was profiled, and TCRdb retains in-frame clones only, with some absent. The sample contains over a million clones, 60% to 80% of which appear only once. Sequencing was carried out using memory CD4+ T cells sorted from blood. The receptors here all came from a man aged 18 to 30 in good health. CDR3s include the opening cysteine and the closing phenylalanine or tryptophan. The D gene is left open where the match is weak. Not all rows give a size; the values are once, few, many and, for expanded clones, a class.

DNA	CDR3	D	V	J	size
TGTGCCATCAGGGGACAGGGTTATGGCTACACCTTC	CAIRGQGYGYTF	TRBD1	TRBV10-3	TRBJ1-2	few
TGTGCCAGCAGCCAAGCAGGGGGCGGGGGGAGCAACAATGAGCAGTTCTTC	CASSQAGGGGSNNEQFF	-	TRBV4-2	TRBJ2-1	-
TGTGCCTGGAGTGTAAGCCACAACACCATATATTTT	CAWSVSHNTIYF	-	TRBV30	TRBJ1-3	few
TGTGCCTGGATACTCTCCATCGGAAACACCATATATTTT	CAWILSIGNTIYF	-	TRBV30	TRBJ1-3	-
TGTGCCAGCAGTTCCCTAGACAGGGAGTCGGGCAATTCACCCCTCCACTTT	CASSSLDRESGNSPLHF	TRBD1	TRBV28	TRBJ1-6	-
TGTGCCAGCTCACCTGCTGAGGGGGGGCTCGGTGAGCAGTTCTTC	CASSPAEGGLGEQFF	-	TRBV18	TRBJ2-1	-
TGTGCCAGCAGCCTCCTGGGGATTGGGAACACTGAAGCTTTCTTT	CASSLLGIGNTEAFF	-	TRBV7-3	TRBJ1-1	-
TGTGCCAGCAGCCCATCTAGCGGAAACACCGGGGAGCTGTTTTTT	CASSPSSGNTGELFF	TRBD2	TRBV7-2	TRBJ2-2	few
TGTGCCAGCTCACCGGACCGATTCAATCAGCCCCAGCATTTT	CASSPDRFNQPQHF	-	TRBV18	TRBJ1-5	-
TGCGCCAGCAGCGCCCTGACTAGCGGGGGGAGCACAGATACGCAGTATTTT	CASSALTSGGSTDTQYF	TRBD2	TRBV5-1	TRBJ2-3	-
TGTGCCAGCAGCCCTAGGACGGGTTATGGCTACACCTTC	CASSPRTGYGYTF	-	TRBV9	TRBJ1-2	-
TGTGCCAGCAGCCTCTATGGGGGGGGATACCAAGAGACCCAGTACTTC	CASSLYGGGYQETQYF	TRBD2	TRBV11-2	TRBJ2-5	-
TGTGCCAGCAGCCAAGAGGAACGGGGGACCCAGTACTTC	CASSQEERGTQYF	-	TRBV4-2	TRBJ2-5	-
TGTGCCAGCAGCTGGACGGACAAAAGGGAGACCCAGTACTTC	CASSWTDKRETQYF	-	TRBV7-9	TRBJ2-5	-
TGTGCCAGAAGCTTGGAGCCACAGGGAATTCAAGAGACCCAGTACTTC	CARSLEPQGIQETQYF	-	TRBV5-3	TRBJ2-5	-
TGTGCCACCTCGGTTGGGACTAGAAACGCCGGGGAGCTGTTTTTT	CATSVGTRNAGELFF	TRBD2	TRBV5-4	TRBJ2-2	few
TGTGCCAGCAGCGGAGCCCGATGGGAAGGAGATACGCAGTATTTT	CASSGARWEGDTQYF	-	TRBV14	TRBJ2-3	-
TGTGCCAGCAGCTTTTGGCGGGGGAATCCGGGGAATGAGCAGTTCTTC	CASSFWRGNPGNEQFF	TRBD2	TRBV7-2	TRBJ2-1	once
TGTGCCAGCATGCAATCCTACGAGCAGTACTTC	CASMQSYEQYF	-	TRBV25-1	TRBJ2-7	-
TGTGCCAGCAGTGCCATTCTAGCGGGCCTTAGCTCCTACAATGAGCAGTTCTTC	CASSAILAGLSSYNEQFF	TRBD2	TRBV27	TRBJ2-1	-
TGTGCCAGCAGCTTAGGGGGTCAGGGCCTCTCTGGAAACACCATATATTTT	CASSLGGQGLSGNTIYF	-	TRBV7-2	TRBJ1-3	-
TGTGCCAGCGGCCTAGCGGGAGGTACAGACTACAATGAGCAGTTCTTC	CASGLAGGTDYNEQFF	TRBD2	TRBV7-9	TRBJ2-1	-
TGTGCCAGCAGTTTTGGACGAGGGACTAGCGGAGTCTACGAGCAGTACTTC	CASSFGRGTSGVYEQYF	TRBD2	TRBV28	TRBJ2-7	-
TGTGCCAGCAGCATCCGACAGGGAGGAAGGAATGAGCAGTTCTTC	CASSIRQGGRNEQFF	-	TRBV5-6	TRBJ2-1	-
TGTGCCAGCAGCCAATCGATCCAGGGGCAGGGGCGGCAGTACTTC	CASSQSIQGQGRQYF	-	TRBV16	TRBJ2-7	-
TGTGCCAGCAGCCCAGGGTACGAGCAGTACTTC	CASSPGYEQYF	-	TRBV7-2	TRBJ2-7	-
TGTGCCAGCTCACCATTCGGCCCGGGACAGCGGGGCGAGCAGTACTTC	CASSPFGPGQRGEQYF	-	TRBV18	TRBJ2-7	-